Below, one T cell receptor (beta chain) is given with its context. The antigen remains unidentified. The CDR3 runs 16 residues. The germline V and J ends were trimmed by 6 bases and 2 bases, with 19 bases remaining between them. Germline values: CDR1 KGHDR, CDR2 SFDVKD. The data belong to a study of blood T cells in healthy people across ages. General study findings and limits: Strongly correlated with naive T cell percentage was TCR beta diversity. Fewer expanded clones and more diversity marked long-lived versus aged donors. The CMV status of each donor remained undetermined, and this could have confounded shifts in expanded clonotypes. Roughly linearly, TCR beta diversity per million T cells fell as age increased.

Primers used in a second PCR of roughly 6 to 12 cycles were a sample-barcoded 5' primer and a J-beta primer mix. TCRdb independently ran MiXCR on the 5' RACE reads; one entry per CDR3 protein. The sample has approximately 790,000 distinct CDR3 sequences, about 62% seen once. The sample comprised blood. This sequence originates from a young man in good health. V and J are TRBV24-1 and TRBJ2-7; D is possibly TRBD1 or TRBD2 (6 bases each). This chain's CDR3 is CATSKSGAGSTYEQYF. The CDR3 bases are TGTGCCACCAGTAAATCGGGGGCAGGGTCAACCTACGAGCAGTACTTC.